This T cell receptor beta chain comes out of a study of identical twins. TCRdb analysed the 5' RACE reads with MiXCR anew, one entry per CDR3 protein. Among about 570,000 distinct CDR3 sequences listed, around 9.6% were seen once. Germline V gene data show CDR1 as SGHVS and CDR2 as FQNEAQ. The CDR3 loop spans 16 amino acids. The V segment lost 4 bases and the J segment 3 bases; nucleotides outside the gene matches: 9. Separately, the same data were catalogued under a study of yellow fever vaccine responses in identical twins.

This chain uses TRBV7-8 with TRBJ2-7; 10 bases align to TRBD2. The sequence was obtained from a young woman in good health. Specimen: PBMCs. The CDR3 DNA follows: TGTGCCAGCAGCTCCATAGGACTAGCGGCCCGCTACGAGCAGTACTTC. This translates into CASSSIGLAARYEQYF.